Presented here are 10 T cell receptor beta chains from one specimen sequenced in a study of cytomegalovirus exposure and HLA in healthy donors. The PCR was carried out with 60 Vbeta primers and 13 Jbeta primers. The method was immunoSEQ multiplex PCR; TCRdb's version includes in-frame clones alone and lacks a portion of them. The table records under 100,000 clones, about 60% of them present only once. Sequencing was done on a sample of PBMCs. These receptors were collected from a woman aged 40 to 50 in good health and CMV-seropositive.

This chain links TRBV14 with TRBJ2-1; D is possibly TRBD2 (6 bases). The germline CDR1 and CDR2 sequences are SGHDN and FVKESK. V was pared by 8 bases and J by 0 bases, with 17 bases between. This CDR3 has 16 amino acids. The CDR3: CASEPGVGLSYNEQFF. In DNA, the CDR3 is TGTGCCAGCGAACCGGGGGTGGGTCTCTCCTACAATGAGCAGTTCTTC.

In this sample, this clone turned up a few times. The chain carries TRBV7-9 and TRBJ1-1, with TRBD1 as a possible D gene (5 bases). The CDR3 is 14 residues long. Between the trimmed V and J ends, which lost 5 bases and 5 bases, there was a span of 15 bases. Germline V gene data show CDR1 as SEHNR and CDR2 as FQNEAQ (reference sequence). CDR3 nucleotide sequence: TGTGCCAGCAGCGAATTGGTCGGGGGTACTGAAGCTTTCTTT. Translated: CASSELVGGTEAFF.

V gene TRBV28 combines with J gene TRBJ1-5; D call uncertain. Germline assignment: CDR1 MDHEN and CDR2 SYDVKM. CDR3 length: 13 residues. Trimming took off 2 bases at V and 1 base at J, with 3 bases between the two ends. CDR3 nucleotides: TGTGCCAGCAGTTTACCGAGCAATCAGCCCCAGCATTTT. This translates into CASSLPSNQPQHF.

This chain links TRBV5-4 with TRBJ2-3; weak D call: TRBD1 (6 bases). This CDR3 comprises 15 residues. V was clipped by 4 bases and J by 3 bases, with 15 bases between them. Per the germline V gene, CDR1 is SGHNT and CDR2 is YYREEE (reference sequence). The DNA for the CDR3 is TGTGCCAGCAGCCAAAAGGACACAGGGACAGATACGCAGTATTTT. Translating gives CASSQKDTGTDTQYF.

This clone was counted only a few times. The chain joins TRBV2 to TRBJ2-7, with TRBD2 matching over 10 bases. The CDR3 is made up of 16 amino acids. Germline V lookup: CDR1 SNHLY, CDR2 FYNNEI. V was clipped by 6 bases and J by 6 bases; unmatched bases: 14. Written as DNA, the CDR3 is TGTGCCAGCAGGACGAGGCTAGCGGGAGTGTTACGCGAGCAGTACTTC. The encoded protein is CASRTRLAGVLREQYF. Full variable domain (remainder filled in from reference TRBV2 and TRBJ2-7): EPEVTQTPSHQVTQMGQEVILRCVPISNHLYFYWYRQILGQKVEFLVSFYNNEISEKSEIFDDQFSVERPDGSNFTLKIRSTKLEDSAMYFCASRTRLAGVLREQYFGPGTRLTVT.

The DNA of the CDR3 is TGCGCCAGCACCGCACTAGCGGGAGGCACCGGGGAGCTGTTTTTT. Translation: CASTALAGGTGELFF. The chain employs TRBV4-1 and TRBJ2-2; 12 nucleotides align to TRBD2. Per germline, CDR1 MGHRA and CDR2 YSYEKL. This CDR3 region has 15 residues. V lost 7 bases to trimming and J lost 4 bases; unmatched junction nucleotides: 4.

The chain recombines TRBV11-2 with TRBJ1-1; D not certain. This CDR3 has 16 residues. The V end was cut by 1 base, the J end by 3 bases, with 15 bases between. Germline lookup yields CDR1 SGHAT and CDR2 FQNNGV. The CDR3 DNA reads as TGTGCCAGCAGCTTAGTGGCCGGGGTCGTCGACACTGAAGCTTTCTTT. Its protein product is CASSLVAGVVDTEAFF.

The chain is built from TRBV7-2 and TRBJ2-7; TRBD2 is a possible D gene (5 bases). V lost 7 bases and J lost 0, with 13 bases in between. This CDR3 is 14 amino acids long. Germline CDR1 and CDR2: SGHTA and FQGNSA. This chain's CDR3 is CASKRERASYEQYF. The CDR3 DNA reads as TGTGCCAGCAAGAGGGAGAGGGCCTCCTACGAGCAGTACTTC.

The chain is built from TRBV11-2 and TRBJ2-3; TRBD2 is a possible D gene (6 bases). Trimming shortened V by 5 bases and J by 3 bases, and 15 bases separated the two germline ends. The germline V gene has CDR1 SGHAT and CDR2 FQNNGV. CDR3 length: 15 residues. The CDR3 nucleotides are TGTGCCAGCAGCCCAAGCGGGCACGGGACAGATACGCAGTATTTT. Residues: CASSPSGHGTDTQYF.

This clone showed up just a few times. The chain combines TRBV7-7 with TRBJ2-3, with 14 bases lining up with TRBD2. Germline CDR1 and CDR2: SSHAT and FNYEAQ (reference sequence). The CDR3 extends over 16 amino acids. V lost 5 bases and J lost 6; bases outside the gene matches: 7. CDR3: CASSDGLAGGRDTQYF. In DNA, the CDR3 is TGTGCCAGCAGCGACGGACTAGCGGGAGGTCGGGATACGCAGTATTTT.